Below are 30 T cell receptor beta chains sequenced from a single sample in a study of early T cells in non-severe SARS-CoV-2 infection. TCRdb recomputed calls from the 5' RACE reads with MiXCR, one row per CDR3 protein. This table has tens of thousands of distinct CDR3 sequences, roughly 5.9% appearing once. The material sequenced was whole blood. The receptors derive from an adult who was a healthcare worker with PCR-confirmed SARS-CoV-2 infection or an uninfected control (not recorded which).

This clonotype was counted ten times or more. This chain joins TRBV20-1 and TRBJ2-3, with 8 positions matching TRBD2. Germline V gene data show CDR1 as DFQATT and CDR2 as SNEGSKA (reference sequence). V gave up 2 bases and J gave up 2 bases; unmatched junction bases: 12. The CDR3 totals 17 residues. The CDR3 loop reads CSARPLAGGFPTDTQYF. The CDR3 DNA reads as TGCAGTGCTAGACCCTTGGCGGGAGGATTTCCCACAGATACGCAGTATTTT.

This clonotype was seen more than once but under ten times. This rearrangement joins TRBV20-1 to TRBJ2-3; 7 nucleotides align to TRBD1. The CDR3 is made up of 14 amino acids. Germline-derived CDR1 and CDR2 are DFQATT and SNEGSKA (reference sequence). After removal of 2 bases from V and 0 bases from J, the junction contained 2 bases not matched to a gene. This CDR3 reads CSARQGVSTDTQYF. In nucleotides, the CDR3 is TGCAGTGCTAGACAGGGGGTTAGCACAGATACGCAGTATTTT.

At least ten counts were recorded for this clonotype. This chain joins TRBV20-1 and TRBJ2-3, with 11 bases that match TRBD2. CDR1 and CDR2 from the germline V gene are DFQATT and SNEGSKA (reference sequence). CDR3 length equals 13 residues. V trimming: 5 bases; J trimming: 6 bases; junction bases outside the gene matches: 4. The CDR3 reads CSALTSGTDTQYF. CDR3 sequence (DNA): TGCAGTGCTTTGACTAGCGGGACTGATACGCAGTATTTT.

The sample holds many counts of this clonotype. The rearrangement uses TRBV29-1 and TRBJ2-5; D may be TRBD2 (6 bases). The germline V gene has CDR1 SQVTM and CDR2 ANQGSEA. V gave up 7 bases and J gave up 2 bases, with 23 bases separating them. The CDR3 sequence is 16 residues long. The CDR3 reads CSGCRGRKGLQETQYF. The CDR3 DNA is TGCAGCGGTTGTCGGGGGAGGAAGGGGCTACAAGAGACCCAGTACTTC.

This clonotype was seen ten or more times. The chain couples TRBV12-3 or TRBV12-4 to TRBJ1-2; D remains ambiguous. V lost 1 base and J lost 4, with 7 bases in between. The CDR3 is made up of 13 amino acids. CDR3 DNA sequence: TGTGCCAGCAGTTTAGTCAGAACCTATGGCTACACCTTC. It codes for CASSLVRTYGYTF.

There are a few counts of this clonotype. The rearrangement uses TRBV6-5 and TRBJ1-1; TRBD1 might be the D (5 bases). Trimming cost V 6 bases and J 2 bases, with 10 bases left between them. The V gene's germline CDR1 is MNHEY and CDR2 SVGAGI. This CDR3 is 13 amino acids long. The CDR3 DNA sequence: TGTGCCAGCAGCCGCGACAGAAACACTGAAGCTTTCTTT. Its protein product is CASSRDRNTEAFF.

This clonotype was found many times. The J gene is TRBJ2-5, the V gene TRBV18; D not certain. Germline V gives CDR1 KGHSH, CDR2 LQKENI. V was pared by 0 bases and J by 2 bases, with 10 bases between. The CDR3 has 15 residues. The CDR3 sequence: CASSPPIWVQETQYF. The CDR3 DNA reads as TGTGCCAGCTCACCACCCATCTGGGTACAAGAGACCCAGTACTTC.

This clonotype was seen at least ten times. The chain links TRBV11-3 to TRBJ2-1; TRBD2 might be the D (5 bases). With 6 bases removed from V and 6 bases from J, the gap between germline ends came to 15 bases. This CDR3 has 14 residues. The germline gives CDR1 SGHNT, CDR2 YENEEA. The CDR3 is CASSRERVINEQFF. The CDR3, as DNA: TGTGCCAGCAGTCGGGAACGGGTAATCAATGAGCAGTTCTTC. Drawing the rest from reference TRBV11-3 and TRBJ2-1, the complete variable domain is EAGVVQSPRYKIIEKKQPVAFWCNPISGHNTLYWYLQNLGQGPELLIRYENEEAVDDSQLPKDRFSAERLKGVDSTLKIQPAELGDSAVYLCASSRERVINEQFFGPGTRLTVL.

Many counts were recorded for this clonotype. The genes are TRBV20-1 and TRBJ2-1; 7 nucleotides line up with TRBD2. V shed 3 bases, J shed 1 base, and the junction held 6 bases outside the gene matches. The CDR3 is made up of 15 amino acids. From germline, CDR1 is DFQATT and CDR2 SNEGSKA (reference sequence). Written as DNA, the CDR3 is TGCAGTGCTAGGGAATACGGGAGGTCCTACAATGAGCAGTTCTTC. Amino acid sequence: CSAREYGRSYNEQFF.

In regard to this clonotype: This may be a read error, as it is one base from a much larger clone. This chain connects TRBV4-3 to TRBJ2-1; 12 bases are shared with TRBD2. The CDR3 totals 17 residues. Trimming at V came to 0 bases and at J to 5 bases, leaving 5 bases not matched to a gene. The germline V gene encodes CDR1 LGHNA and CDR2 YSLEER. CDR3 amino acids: CASSQDVGLAGNNEQFF. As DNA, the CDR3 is TGCGCCAGCAGCCAAGATGTAGGACTAGCGGGGAACAATGAGCAGTTCTTC.

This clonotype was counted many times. In nucleotides, the CDR3 is TGTGCCAGCAGCTTAGGGGCAGGGATGGGGAACACTGAAGCTTTCTTT. It specifies CASSLGAGMGNTEAFF. The chain links TRBV7-6 to TRBJ1-1, with D perhaps matching TRBD1 (5 bases). The ends were cut back, 1 base at V and 1 base at J, with 13 bases in the middle. CDR1 is SGHVS, CDR2 FNYEAQ, per germline. The CDR3 loop spans 16 amino acids. Full variable domain (rest looked up from reference TRBV7-6 and TRBJ1-1): GAGVSQSPRYKVTKRGQDVALRCDPISGHVSLYWYRQALGQGPEFLTYFNYEAQQDKSGLPNDRFSAERPEGSISTLTIQRTEQRDSAMYRCASSLGAGMGNTEAFFGQGTRLTVV.

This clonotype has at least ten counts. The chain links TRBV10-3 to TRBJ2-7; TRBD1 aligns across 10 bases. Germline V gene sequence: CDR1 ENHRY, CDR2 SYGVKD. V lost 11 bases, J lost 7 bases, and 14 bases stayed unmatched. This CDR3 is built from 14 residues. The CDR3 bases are TGTGCCGCACGTGCCGGGACAGGGGCGAAAGAGCAGTACTTC. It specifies CAARAGTGAKEQYF.

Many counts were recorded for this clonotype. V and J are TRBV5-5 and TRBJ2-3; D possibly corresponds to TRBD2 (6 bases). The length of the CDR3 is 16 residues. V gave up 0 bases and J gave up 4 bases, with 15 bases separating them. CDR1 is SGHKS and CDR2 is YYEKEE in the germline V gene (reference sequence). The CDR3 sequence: CASSLALAAVSDTQYF. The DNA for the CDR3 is TGTGCCAGCAGCTTGGCACTAGCCGCCGTATCAGATACGCAGTATTTT.

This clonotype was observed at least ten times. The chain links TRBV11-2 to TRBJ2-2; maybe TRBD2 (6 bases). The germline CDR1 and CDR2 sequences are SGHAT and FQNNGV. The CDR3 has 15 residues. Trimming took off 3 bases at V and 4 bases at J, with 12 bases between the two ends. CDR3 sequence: CASSLEGRVTGELFF. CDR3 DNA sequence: TGTGCCAGCAGCTTGGAGGGGCGGGTCACCGGGGAGCTGTTTTTT.

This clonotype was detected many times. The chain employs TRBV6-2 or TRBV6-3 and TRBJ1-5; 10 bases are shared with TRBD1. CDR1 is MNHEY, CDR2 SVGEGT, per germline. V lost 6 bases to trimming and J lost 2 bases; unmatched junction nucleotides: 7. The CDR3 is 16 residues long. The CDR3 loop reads CASRPGQGVGNQPQHF. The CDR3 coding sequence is TGTGCCAGCAGACCTGGACAGGGGGTAGGCAATCAGCCCCAGCATTTT.

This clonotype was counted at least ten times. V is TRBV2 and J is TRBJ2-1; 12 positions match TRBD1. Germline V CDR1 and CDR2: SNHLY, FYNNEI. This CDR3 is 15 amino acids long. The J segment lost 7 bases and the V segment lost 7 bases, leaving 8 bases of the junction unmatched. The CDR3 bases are TGTGCCAGCACCCGGGACAGGGGGCAGAGGAATGAGCAGTTCTTC. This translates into CASTRDRGQRNEQFF.

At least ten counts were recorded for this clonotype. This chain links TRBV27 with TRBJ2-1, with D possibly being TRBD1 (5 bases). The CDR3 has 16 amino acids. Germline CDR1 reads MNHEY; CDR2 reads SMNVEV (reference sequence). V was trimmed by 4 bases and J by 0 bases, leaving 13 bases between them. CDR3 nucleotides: TGTGCCAGCAGTTCCGGGCTCGACAGCTCCTACAATGAGCAGTTCTTC. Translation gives CASSSGLDSSYNEQFF.

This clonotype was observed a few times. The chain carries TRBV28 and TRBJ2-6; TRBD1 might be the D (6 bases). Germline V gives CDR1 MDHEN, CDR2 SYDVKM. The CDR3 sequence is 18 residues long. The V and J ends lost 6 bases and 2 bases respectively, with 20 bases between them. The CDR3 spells CASSPPTGFGPGANVLTF. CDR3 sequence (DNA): TGTGCCAGCAGCCCACCAACAGGGTTCGGACCTGGGGCCAACGTCCTGACTTTC.

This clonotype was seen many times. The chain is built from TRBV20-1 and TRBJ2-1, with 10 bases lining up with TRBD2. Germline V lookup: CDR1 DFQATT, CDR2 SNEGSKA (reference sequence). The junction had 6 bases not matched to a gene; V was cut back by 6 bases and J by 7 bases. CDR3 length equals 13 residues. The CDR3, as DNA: TGCAGTGCGTACAGGACTAGCGGTAATGAGCAGTTCTTC. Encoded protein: CSAYRTSGNEQFF.

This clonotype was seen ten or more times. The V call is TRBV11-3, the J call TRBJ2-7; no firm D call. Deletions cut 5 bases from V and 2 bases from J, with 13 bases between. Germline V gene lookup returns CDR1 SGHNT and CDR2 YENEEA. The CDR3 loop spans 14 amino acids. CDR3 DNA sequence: TGTGCCAGCAGCCCTAGTATCAGGACCTACGAGCAGTACGTC. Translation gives CASSPSIRTYEQYV.

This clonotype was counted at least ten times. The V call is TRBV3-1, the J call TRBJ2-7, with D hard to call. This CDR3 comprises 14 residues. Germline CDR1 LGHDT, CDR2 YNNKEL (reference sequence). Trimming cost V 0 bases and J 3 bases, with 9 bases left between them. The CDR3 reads CASSQDHLSYEQYF. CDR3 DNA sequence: TGTGCCAGCAGCCAAGATCACTTAAGCTACGAGCAGTACTTC.

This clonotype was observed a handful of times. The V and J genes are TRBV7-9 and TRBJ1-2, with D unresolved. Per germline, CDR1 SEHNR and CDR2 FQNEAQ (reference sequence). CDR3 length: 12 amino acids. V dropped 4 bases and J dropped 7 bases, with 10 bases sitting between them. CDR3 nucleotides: TGTGCCAGCAGCTCCACAGTAACTGGCTACACCTTC. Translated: CASSSTVTGYTF. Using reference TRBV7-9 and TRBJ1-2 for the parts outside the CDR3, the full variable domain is DTGVSQNPRHKITKRGQNVTFRCDPISEHNRLYWYRQTLGQGPEFLTYFQNEAQLEKSRLLSDRFSAERPKGSFSTLEIQRTEQGDSAMYLCASSSTVTGYTFGSGTRLTVV.

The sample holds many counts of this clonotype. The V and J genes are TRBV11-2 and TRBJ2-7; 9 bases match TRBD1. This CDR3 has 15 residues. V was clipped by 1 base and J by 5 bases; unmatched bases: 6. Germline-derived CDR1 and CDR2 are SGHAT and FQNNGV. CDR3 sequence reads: CASSLAARTGDEQYV. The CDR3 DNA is TGTGCCAGCAGCTTAGCGGCCAGGACAGGGGACGAGCAGTACGTC.

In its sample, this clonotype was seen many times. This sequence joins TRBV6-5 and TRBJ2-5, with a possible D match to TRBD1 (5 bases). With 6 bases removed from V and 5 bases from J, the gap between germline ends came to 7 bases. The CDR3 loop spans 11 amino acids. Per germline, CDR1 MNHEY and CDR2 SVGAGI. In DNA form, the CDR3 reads TGTGCCAGCAGCCCAGGGGAGACCCAGTACTTC. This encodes CASSPGETQYF.

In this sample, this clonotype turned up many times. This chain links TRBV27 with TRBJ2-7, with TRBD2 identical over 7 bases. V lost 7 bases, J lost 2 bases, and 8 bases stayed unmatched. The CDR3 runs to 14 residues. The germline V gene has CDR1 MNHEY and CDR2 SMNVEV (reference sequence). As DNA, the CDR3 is TGTGCCAGCAAGTCGGGGAGGGGTCCCTACGAGCAGTACGTC. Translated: CASKSGRGPYEQYV.

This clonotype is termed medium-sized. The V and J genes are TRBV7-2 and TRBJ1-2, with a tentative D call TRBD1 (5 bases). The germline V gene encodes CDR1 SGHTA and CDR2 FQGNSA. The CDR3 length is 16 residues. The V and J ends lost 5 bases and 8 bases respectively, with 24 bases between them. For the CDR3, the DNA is TGTGCCAGCAGCCCCCTCGGAGGAGGCGGGGGATTCGGCTACACCTTC. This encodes CASSPLGGGGGFGYTF.

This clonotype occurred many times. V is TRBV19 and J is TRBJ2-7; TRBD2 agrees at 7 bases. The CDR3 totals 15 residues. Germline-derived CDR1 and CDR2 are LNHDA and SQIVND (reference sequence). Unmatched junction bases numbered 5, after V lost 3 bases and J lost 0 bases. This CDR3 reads CASSMGTTHSYEQYF. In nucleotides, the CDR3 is TGTGCCAGTAGTATGGGGACTACCCACTCCTACGAGCAGTACTTC.

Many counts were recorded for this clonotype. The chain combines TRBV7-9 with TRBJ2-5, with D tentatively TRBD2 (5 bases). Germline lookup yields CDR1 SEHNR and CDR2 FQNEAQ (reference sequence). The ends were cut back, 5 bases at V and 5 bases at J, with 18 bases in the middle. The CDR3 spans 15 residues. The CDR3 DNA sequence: TGTGCCAGCAGCCCTCTGAGCGGCAGCCGGGAGACCCAGTACTTC. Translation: CASSPLSGSRETQYF. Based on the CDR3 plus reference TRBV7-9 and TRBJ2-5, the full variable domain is DTGVSQNPRHKITKRGQNVTFRCDPISEHNRLYWYRQTLGQGPEFLTYFQNEAQLEKSRLLSDRFSAERPKGSFSTLEIQRTEQGDSAMYLCASSPLSGSRETQYFGPGTRLLVL.

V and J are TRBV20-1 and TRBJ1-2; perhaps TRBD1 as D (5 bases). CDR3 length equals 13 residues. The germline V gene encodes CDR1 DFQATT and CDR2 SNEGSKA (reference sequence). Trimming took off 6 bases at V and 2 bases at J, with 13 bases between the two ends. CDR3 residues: CSASRTSNYGYTF. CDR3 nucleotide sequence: TGCAGTGCCTCACGGACAAGCAACTATGGCTACACCTTC.

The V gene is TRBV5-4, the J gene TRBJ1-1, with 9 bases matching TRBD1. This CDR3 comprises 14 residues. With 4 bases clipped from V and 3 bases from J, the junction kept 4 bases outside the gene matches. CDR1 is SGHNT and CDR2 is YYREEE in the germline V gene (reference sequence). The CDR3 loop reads CASSRGQGYTEAFF. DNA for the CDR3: TGTGCCAGCAGCCGTGGACAGGGGTACACTGAAGCTTTCTTT.